This T cell receptor (beta chain) is from a study of cytomegalovirus exposure and HLA in healthy donors. Across the study: Assignment to the Caucasian-associated ancestry cluster applied to approximately 80% of the approximately 420 genotyped donors. General study points: The listing of 150 to 200 TCR beta chains classed them as cytomegalovirus-associated.

V was pared by 4 bases and J by 2 bases, with 16 bases of the junction left unmatched. The length of the CDR3 is 19 residues. The germline V gene has CDR1 LNHDA and CDR2 SQIVND (reference sequence). The PCR was carried out with 60 Vbeta primers and 13 Jbeta primers. Clones were sequenced by immunoSEQ multiplex PCR, and TCRdb holds only the in-frame ones, with some missing. The repertoire holds roughly 100,000 clones, with around 80% as singletons. Concerning this clone itself: The antigen is undetermined.

The source is a man aged 25-45 years in good health and CMV-seropositive. Input material: PBMCs. The chain uses TRBV19 and TRBJ2-3, with 9 bases lining up with TRBD1. For the CDR3, the DNA is TGTGCCAGTAGTAAGGGCAATCCGGGACAGGGATACACCACAGATACGCAGTATTTT. Encoded protein: CASSKGNPGQGYTTDTQYF.